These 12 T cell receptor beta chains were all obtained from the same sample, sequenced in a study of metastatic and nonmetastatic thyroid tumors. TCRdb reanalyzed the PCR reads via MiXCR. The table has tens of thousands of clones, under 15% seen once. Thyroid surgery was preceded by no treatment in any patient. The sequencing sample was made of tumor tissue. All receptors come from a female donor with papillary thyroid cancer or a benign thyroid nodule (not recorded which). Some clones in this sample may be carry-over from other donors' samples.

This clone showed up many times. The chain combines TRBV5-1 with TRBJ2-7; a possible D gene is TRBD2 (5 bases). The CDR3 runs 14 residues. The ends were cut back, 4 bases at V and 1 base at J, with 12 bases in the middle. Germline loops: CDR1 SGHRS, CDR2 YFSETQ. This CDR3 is CASSPRTGSYEQYF. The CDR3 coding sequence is TGCGCCAGCAGCCCCCGGACGGGGTCCTACGAGCAGTACTTC. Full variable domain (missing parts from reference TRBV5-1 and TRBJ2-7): KAGVTQTPRYLIKTRGQQVTLSCSPISGHRSVSWYQQTPGQGLQFLFEYFSETQRNKGNFPGRFSGRQFSNSRSEMNVSTLELGDSALYLCASSPRTGSYEQYFGPGTRLTVT.

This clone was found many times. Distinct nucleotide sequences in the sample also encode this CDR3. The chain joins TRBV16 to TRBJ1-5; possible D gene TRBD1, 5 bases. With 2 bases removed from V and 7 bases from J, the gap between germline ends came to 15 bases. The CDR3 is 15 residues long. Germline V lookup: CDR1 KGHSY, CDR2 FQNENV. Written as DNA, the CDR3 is TGTGCCAGCAGCCAAGGGGAACGGGGCGAGCAGCCCCAGCATTTT. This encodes CASSQGERGEQPQHF.

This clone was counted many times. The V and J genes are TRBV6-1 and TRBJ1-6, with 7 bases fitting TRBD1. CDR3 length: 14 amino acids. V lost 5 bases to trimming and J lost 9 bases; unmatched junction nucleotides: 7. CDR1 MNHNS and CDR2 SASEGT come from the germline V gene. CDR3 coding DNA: TGTGCCAGCAGTACCACAGGGGCGGGTTCACCCCTCCACTTT. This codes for CASSTTGAGSPLHF.

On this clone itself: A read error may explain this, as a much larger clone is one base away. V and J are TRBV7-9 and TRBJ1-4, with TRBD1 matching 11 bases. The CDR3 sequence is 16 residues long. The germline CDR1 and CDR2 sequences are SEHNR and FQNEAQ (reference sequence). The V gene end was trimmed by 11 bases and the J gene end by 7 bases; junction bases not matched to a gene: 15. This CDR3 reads CAGWTGGFREPEKLFF. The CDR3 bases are TGTGCCGGGTGGACAGGGGGCTTTCGAGAGCCTGAAAAACTGTTTTTT.

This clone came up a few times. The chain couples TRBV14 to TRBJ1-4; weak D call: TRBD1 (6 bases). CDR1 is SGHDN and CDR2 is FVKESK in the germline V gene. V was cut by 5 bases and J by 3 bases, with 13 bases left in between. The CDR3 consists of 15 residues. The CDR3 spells CASSSGDGSNEKLFF. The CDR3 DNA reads TGTGCCAGCAGCTCAGGGGACGGATCTAATGAAAAACTGTTTTTT. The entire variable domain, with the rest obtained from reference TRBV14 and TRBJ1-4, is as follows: EAGVTQFPSHSVIEKGQTVTLRCDPISGHDNLYWYRRVMGKEIKFLLHFVKESKQDESGMPNNRFLAERTGGTYSTLKVQPAELEDSGVYFCASSSGDGSNEKLFFGSGTQLSVL.

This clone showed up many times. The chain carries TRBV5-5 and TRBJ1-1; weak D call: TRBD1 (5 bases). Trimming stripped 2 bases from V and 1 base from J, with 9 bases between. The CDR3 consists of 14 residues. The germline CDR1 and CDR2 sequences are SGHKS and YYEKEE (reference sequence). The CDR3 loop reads CASSFSQGNTEAFF. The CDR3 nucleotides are TGTGCCAGCAGCTTCAGTCAGGGGAACACTGAAGCTTTCTTT.

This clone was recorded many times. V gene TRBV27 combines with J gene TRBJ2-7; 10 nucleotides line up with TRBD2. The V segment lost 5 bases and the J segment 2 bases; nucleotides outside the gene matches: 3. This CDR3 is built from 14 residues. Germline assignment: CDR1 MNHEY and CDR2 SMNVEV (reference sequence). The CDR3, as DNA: TGTGCCAGCAGTCGGACTAGCGGTGCCTACGAGCAGTACTTC. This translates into CASSRTSGAYEQYF.

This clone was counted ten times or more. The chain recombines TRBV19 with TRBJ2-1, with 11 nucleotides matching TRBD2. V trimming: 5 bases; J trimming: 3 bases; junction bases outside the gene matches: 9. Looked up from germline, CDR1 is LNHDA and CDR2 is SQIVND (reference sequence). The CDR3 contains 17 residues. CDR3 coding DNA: TGTGCCAGTAGTTCGCTCCTTAGCGGGAGGGTCTACAATGAGCAGTTCTTC. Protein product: CASSSLLSGRVYNEQFF.

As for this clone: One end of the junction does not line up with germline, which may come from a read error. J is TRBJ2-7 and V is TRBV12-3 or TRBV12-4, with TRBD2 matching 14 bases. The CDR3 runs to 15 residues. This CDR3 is CASSLGLAGVSEQYF. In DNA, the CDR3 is TGTGCGAGCAGCCTGGGACTAGCGGGAGTATCCGAGCAGTACTTC.

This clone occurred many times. CDR3 nucleotide sequence: TGCAGTGCTAGTCGTGGGACTAGCGGGAGGATTGGGAATGAGCAGTTCTTC. Its translation: CSASRGTSGRIGNEQFF. The V call is TRBV20-1, the J call TRBJ2-1, with TRBD2 matching over 15 bases. This CDR3 has 17 amino acids. Trimming at V came to 3 bases and at J to 7 bases, leaving 10 bases not matched to a gene. Per the germline V gene, CDR1 is DFQATT and CDR2 is SNEGSKA (reference sequence).

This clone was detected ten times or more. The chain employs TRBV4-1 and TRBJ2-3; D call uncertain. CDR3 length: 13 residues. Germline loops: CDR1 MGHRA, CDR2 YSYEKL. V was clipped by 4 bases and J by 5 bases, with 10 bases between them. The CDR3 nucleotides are TGCGCCAGCAGCCGCCCCTGGGAAGATACGCAGTATTTT. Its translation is CASSRPWEDTQYF.

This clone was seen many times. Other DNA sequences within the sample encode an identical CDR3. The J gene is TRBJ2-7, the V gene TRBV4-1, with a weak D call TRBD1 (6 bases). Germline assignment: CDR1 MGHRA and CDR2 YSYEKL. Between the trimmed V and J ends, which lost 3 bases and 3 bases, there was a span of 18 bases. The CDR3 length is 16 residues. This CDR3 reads CASSQVPQGKNYEQYF. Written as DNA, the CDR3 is TGCGCCAGCAGCCAGGTACCCCAGGGGAAGAACTACGAGCAGTACTTC.